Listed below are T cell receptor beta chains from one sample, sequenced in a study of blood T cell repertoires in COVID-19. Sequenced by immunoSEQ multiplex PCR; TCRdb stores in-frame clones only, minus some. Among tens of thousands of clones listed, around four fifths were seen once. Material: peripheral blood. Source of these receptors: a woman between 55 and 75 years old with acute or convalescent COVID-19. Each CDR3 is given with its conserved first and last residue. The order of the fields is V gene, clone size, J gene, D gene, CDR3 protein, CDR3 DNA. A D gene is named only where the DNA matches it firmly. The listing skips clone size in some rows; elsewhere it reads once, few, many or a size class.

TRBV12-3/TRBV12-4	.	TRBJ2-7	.	CASSGGARSEQYF	TGTGCCAGCAGTGGCGGGGCTCGCTCCGAGCAGTACTTC
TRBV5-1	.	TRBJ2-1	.	CASSPNNEQFF	TGCGCCAGCAGCCCAAACAATGAGCAGTTCTTC
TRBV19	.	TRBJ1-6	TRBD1	CASRTTGDSPLHF	TGTGCCAGTAGAACGACAGGGGATTCACCCCTCCACTTT
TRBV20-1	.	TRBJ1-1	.	CSAQGNTEAFF	TGCAGTGCTCAGGGGAACACTGAAGCTTTCTTT
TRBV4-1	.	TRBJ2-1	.	CASSQEFGGGGPRYNEQFF	TGCGCCAGCAGCCAAGAATTTGGAGGAGGAGGGCCGCGCTACAATGAGCAGTTCTTC
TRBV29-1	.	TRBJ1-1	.	CSVPRPSGDVGSEAFF	TGCAGCGTCCCCCGTCCGTCAGGGGACGTCGGGTCTGAAGCTTTCTTT
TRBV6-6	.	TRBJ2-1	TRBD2	CASSPQYATSGVYNEQFF	TGTGCCAGCAGTCCCCAATATGCGACTAGCGGGGTCTACAATGAGCAGTTCTTC
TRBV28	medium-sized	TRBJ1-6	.	CASSFVRTDNSPLHF	TGTGCCAGCAGTTTCGTTCGGACAGATAATTCACCCCTCCACTTT
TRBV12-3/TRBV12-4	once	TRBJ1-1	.	CASSLIGGEAFF	TGTGCCAGCAGTTTGATCGGGGGAGAAGCTTTCTTT
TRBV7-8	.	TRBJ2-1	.	CASSLAVARGEQFF	TGTGCCAGCAGCTTAGCCGTGGCTAGGGGAGAGCAGTTCTTC
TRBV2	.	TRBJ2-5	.	CASSRGLQETQYF	TGTGCCAGCAGTCGGGGACTCCAAGAGACCCAGTACTTC
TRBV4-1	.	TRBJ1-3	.	CASSFLTGSSGNTIYF	TGCGCCAGCAGCTTCCTAACAGGGTCCTCTGGAAACACCATATATTTT
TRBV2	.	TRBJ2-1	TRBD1	CASTRGQRSYNEQFF	TGTGCCAGCACGAGGGGGCAGCGGAGCTACAATGAGCAGTTCTTC
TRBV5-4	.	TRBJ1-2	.	CASSTGLYGYTF	TGTGCCAGCAGCACGGGACTCTATGGCTACACCTTC